This note documents a single T cell receptor beta chain sequence. The sample comes from a study of beta chain features in type 1 diabetes. Germline V lookup: CDR1 SQVTM, CDR2 ANQGSEA. CDR3 length equals 10 residues. Trimming cost V 7 bases and J 1 base, with 3 bases left between them. Cells sorted by CD45RO/CCR7/CD25/CD127/CD95/CD27 comprised CD4+ naive, central memory, regulatory and stem cell-like memory cells. All of the isolated RNA was reverse transcribed, so expressed TCRB transcripts were sequenced. Produced via immunoSEQ multiplex PCR; TCRdb's table is partial and in-frame only. The sample has 200,000 to 250,000 clones; about 71% are singletons.

The origin of this receptor is a man aged 25 to 45 in good health. The sample comprised naive CD4+ T cells from blood. The rearrangement uses TRBV29-1 and TRBJ2-3; D not certain. The CDR3 region is CSDRTDTQYF. Written as DNA, the CDR3 is TGCAGCGACCGCACAGATACGCAGTATTTT.